These T cell receptor beta chains were read from a single sample in a study of identical twins. TCRdb re-called the 5' RACE reads with MiXCR, one entry per CDR3 protein. The data show approximately 690,000 distinct CDR3 sequences, with roughly 6% seen just once and about 2% held by the top ten. Sequences were obtained from naive T cells sorted from blood. Receptor source: a man between 18 and 35 years old in good health. Both conserved end residues are part of each CDR3. Each record gives: J gene, V gene, clone size, CDR3 protein. Clone size, where shown, is once, few, many, or a class for clones that have expanded.

j_call: TRBJ2-7
v_call: TRBV20-1
clone_size: many
cdr3_aa: CSARLAGHPYEQYF

j_call: TRBJ2-1
v_call: TRBV11-2
clone_size: many
cdr3_aa: CASSLEAGNEQFF

j_call: TRBJ2-1
v_call: TRBV5-1
clone_size: many
cdr3_aa: CASGADRYNEQFF

j_call: TRBJ2-3
v_call: TRBV29-1
clone_size: few
cdr3_aa: CSTGSGADTQYF

j_call: TRBJ2-3
v_call: TRBV20-1
clone_size: many
cdr3_aa: CSARGARDTQYF

j_call: TRBJ2-7
v_call: TRBV6-1
clone_size: .
cdr3_aa: CASSAEFDPFSYEQYF

j_call: TRBJ2-2
v_call: TRBV9
clone_size: many
cdr3_aa: CASSGTSGARELFF

j_call: TRBJ2-6
v_call: TRBV20-1
clone_size: few
cdr3_aa: CSASPSGANVLTF

j_call: TRBJ1-1
v_call: TRBV12-3/TRBV12-4
clone_size: many
cdr3_aa: CASSLKENTEAFF

j_call: TRBJ1-1
v_call: TRBV5-1
clone_size: .
cdr3_aa: CASSSSVVTEAFF

j_call: TRBJ2-3
v_call: TRBV28
clone_size: many
cdr3_aa: CASSRRLAGGADTQYF

j_call: TRBJ2-3
v_call: TRBV29-1
clone_size: many
cdr3_aa: CSAVSPGQPTSTDTQYF

j_call: TRBJ2-5
v_call: TRBV29-1
clone_size: many
cdr3_aa: CSVEPGSTGETQYF

j_call: TRBJ1-2
v_call: TRBV29-1
clone_size: .
cdr3_aa: CSVEEGGLGYTF

j_call: TRBJ1-2
v_call: TRBV27
clone_size: few
cdr3_aa: CASSLMGGTGTFGGYTF

j_call: TRBJ2-5
v_call: TRBV7-3
clone_size: many
cdr3_aa: CASSTSGSRETQYF

j_call: TRBJ1-5
v_call: TRBV7-3
clone_size: .
cdr3_aa: CASSPTGGLNQPQHF

j_call: TRBJ1-2
v_call: TRBV6-1
clone_size: few
cdr3_aa: CASRSTGNYGYTF

j_call: TRBJ2-5
v_call: TRBV6-1
clone_size: few
cdr3_aa: CASSEALWAGQETQYF

j_call: TRBJ2-1
v_call: TRBV7-9
clone_size: .
cdr3_aa: CASSLTSGSINNEQFF

j_call: TRBJ2-7
v_call: TRBV6-5
clone_size: many
cdr3_aa: CASSHGSYYEQYF

j_call: TRBJ1-6
v_call: TRBV25-1
clone_size: many
cdr3_aa: CASSEQGGSSPLHF

j_call: TRBJ2-1
v_call: TRBV5-1
clone_size: many
cdr3_aa: CASSLGTLTRVNEQFF

j_call: TRBJ2-5
v_call: TRBV3-1
clone_size: few
cdr3_aa: CASSQAPGQGKTQYF

j_call: TRBJ1-6
v_call: TRBV7-2
clone_size: few
cdr3_aa: CASSLAQVMNSPLHF

j_call: TRBJ2-1
v_call: TRBV15
clone_size: many
cdr3_aa: CATSRRALAGGSSYNEQFF

j_call: TRBJ1-2
v_call: TRBV12-3/TRBV12-4
clone_size: many
cdr3_aa: CASSGDSSYGYTF

j_call: TRBJ1-3
v_call: TRBV12-3/TRBV12-4
clone_size: .
cdr3_aa: CASSTRTGAGGNTIYF

j_call: TRBJ2-3
v_call: TRBV20-1
clone_size: many
cdr3_aa: CSARDHTRLAGGPPDTQYF

j_call: TRBJ2-1
v_call: TRBV4-3
clone_size: many
cdr3_aa: CASSQVFTSYEQFF

j_call: TRBJ1-1
v_call: TRBV4-2
clone_size: many
cdr3_aa: CASSQGRDVGTEAFF

j_call: TRBJ1-5
v_call: TRBV12-3/TRBV12-4
clone_size: .
cdr3_aa: CASRDRGPQPQHF

j_call: TRBJ2-3
v_call: TRBV20-1
clone_size: many
cdr3_aa: CSATSSGGSTDTQYF

j_call: TRBJ2-2
v_call: TRBV9
clone_size: many
cdr3_aa: CASSVGPSGGELFF

j_call: TRBJ2-3
v_call: TRBV7-9
clone_size: .
cdr3_aa: CASLHDPYTDTQYF

j_call: TRBJ1-4
v_call: TRBV6-1
clone_size: few
cdr3_aa: CASRSQGGKKLFF

j_call: TRBJ2-7
v_call: TRBV27
clone_size: many
cdr3_aa: CASSSTSGEVHEQYF

j_call: TRBJ2-2
v_call: TRBV28
clone_size: many
cdr3_aa: CASRTLAGGTTGELFF

j_call: TRBJ2-1
v_call: TRBV7-9
clone_size: many
cdr3_aa: CASELAGTYNEQFF

j_call: TRBJ2-1
v_call: TRBV11-2
clone_size: many
cdr3_aa: CASSEPASGNEQFF

j_call: TRBJ1-5
v_call: TRBV20-1
clone_size: few
cdr3_aa: CSARDILERGNQPQHF

j_call: TRBJ2-1
v_call: TRBV20-1
clone_size: many
cdr3_aa: CSASLLVRSEQFF

j_call: TRBJ2-5
v_call: TRBV20-1
clone_size: many
cdr3_aa: CSARTKRRFQETQYF

j_call: TRBJ2-1
v_call: TRBV12-3/TRBV12-4
clone_size: many
cdr3_aa: CASSRSRGWINEQFF

j_call: TRBJ1-3
v_call: TRBV10-3
clone_size: many
cdr3_aa: CAIRQSSGNTIYF

j_call: TRBJ2-1
v_call: TRBV20-1
clone_size: many
cdr3_aa: CSSPQGMSYNEQFF

j_call: TRBJ2-3
v_call: TRBV7-2
clone_size: few
cdr3_aa: CASSKGGGASTDTQYF

j_call: TRBJ2-2
v_call: TRBV29-1
clone_size: .
cdr3_aa: CSAAGRGGGTGELFF

j_call: TRBJ2-5
v_call: TRBV2
clone_size: many
cdr3_aa: CASSGTSGRETQYF

j_call: TRBJ1-2
v_call: TRBV29-1
clone_size: .
cdr3_aa: CSVEPLGQGNGYTF

j_call: TRBJ2-1
v_call: TRBV7-9
clone_size: many
cdr3_aa: CASSRGRNRLAGGEQFF